One sample yielded the 15 T cell receptor beta chains listed below, sequenced in a study of blood T cell repertoires in COVID-19. Sequencing was performed with immunoSEQ multiplex PCR; in TCRdb, only in-frame clones are kept and a portion is missing. The data hold about 210,000 clones, with roughly 85% observed a single time. The sample comprised peripheral blood. The receptor set was obtained from a woman aged 35 to 49 with active or convalescent COVID-19.

This sequence joins TRBV24-1 and TRBJ1-1; 8 nucleotides align to TRBD1. V was clipped by 3 bases and J by 10 bases; unmatched bases: 6. The CDR3 has 13 residues. Germline-derived CDR1 and CDR2 are KGHDR and SFDVKD. The CDR3 nucleotides are TGTGCCACCAGTGATCTGACAGGGGCGGCAGCTTTCTTT. This encodes CATSDLTGAAAFF.

V usage is TRBV6-2 or TRBV6-3 and J usage is TRBJ1-1, with D unclear. Germline V CDR1 and CDR2: MNHEY, SVGEGT. V lost 6 bases to trimming and J lost 0 bases, with 14 bases between them. The CDR3 loop spans 15 amino acids. CDR3 DNA: TGTGCCAGCAGGTACAGAATTAGCATGAACACTGAAGCTTTCTTT. This codes for CASRYRISMNTEAFF.

The chain employs TRBV11-3 and TRBJ1-1, with D possibly being TRBD1 (5 bases). V shed 2 bases and J shed 3 bases, with 13 bases lying between them. This CDR3 has 15 amino acids. Per the germline V gene, CDR1 is SGHNT and CDR2 is YENEEA. The CDR3 sequence is CASSLMGGGDTEAFF. CDR3 in DNA: TGTGCCAGCAGCTTAATGGGGGGAGGGGACACTGAAGCTTTCTTT.

The V and J genes are TRBV7-9 and TRBJ2-7; D is uncertain. Germline CDR1 SEHNR, CDR2 FQNEAQ (reference sequence). The CDR3 totals 14 residues. V lost 0 bases and J 0 bases, leaving 6 bases between the germline ends. The CDR3 here is CASSLAYSSYEQYF. Here the CDR3 DNA reads TGTGCCAGCAGCTTAGCGTACAGCTCCTACGAGCAGTACTTC.

The CDR3 loop reads CASSSDRAGANVLTF. As DNA, the CDR3 is TGTGCCAGCAGTTCCGACAGGGCTGGGGCCAACGTCCTGACTTTC. J is TRBJ2-6 and V is TRBV28; 7 bases align to TRBD1. The CDR3 runs 15 residues. CDR1 and CDR2 from the germline V gene are MDHEN and SYDVKM. With 4 bases clipped from V and 2 bases from J, the junction kept 2 bases outside the gene matches.

In this sample, this clone turned up a few times. The chain combines TRBV12-3 or TRBV12-4 with TRBJ1-1; the D is unclear. Trimming stripped 3 bases from V and 5 bases from J, with 4 bases between. The length of the CDR3 is 11 residues. DNA of the CDR3: TGTGCCAGCAGTTTTAATACTGAAGCTTTCTTT. Translation gives CASSFNTEAFF.

This clone was observed a single time. This chain joins TRBV24-1 and TRBJ1-2; 7 bases match TRBD1. The length of the CDR3 is 15 residues. The germline gives CDR1 KGHDR, CDR2 SFDVKD. J lost 5 bases, V lost 4 bases, and 9 bases had no gene match. Here the CDR3 reads CATSDPRDRPYGYTF. The DNA for the CDR3 is TGTGCCACCAGTGACCCCCGGGACAGACCTTATGGCTACACCTTC.

The gene calls are TRBV6-5 and TRBJ1-6, with TRBD1 identical over 8 bases. In germline, CDR1 is MNHEY, CDR2 SVGAGI. V dropped 0 bases and J dropped 9; count of bases not matched to a gene: 1. This CDR3 is 14 amino acids long. The CDR3 sequence: CASSYSTGVSPLHF. CDR3 sequence (DNA): TGTGCCAGCAGTTACTCGACAGGGGTTTCACCCCTCCACTTT.

This clone was counted a few times. The rearrangement uses TRBV7-8 and TRBJ1-4; D is ambiguous. V dropped 1 base and J dropped 8 bases, with 11 bases sitting between them. The CDR3 loop spans 14 amino acids. Germline lookup yields CDR1 SGHVS and CDR2 FQNEAQ. The CDR3 DNA reads as TGTGCCAGCAGCTTAGGAGGAGGTGGGGAAAAACTGTTTTTT. The encoded protein is CASSLGGGGEKLFF.

The chain recombines TRBV5-5 with TRBJ1-1; 9 bases align to TRBD1. In germline, CDR1 is SGHKS, CDR2 YYEKEE (reference sequence). V dropped 4 bases and J dropped 6; count of bases not matched to a gene: 10. This CDR3 has 15 residues. CDR3 sequence reads: CASSHGGTGTPEAFF. In DNA form, the CDR3 reads TGTGCCAGCAGCCACGGTGGGACAGGGACCCCTGAAGCTTTCTTT.

The chain uses TRBV9 and TRBJ2-7; 8 bases match TRBD1. There are 14 residues in the CDR3. Trimming cost V 4 bases and J 5 bases; bases outside gene matches: 8. Germline assignment: CDR1 SGDLS and CDR2 YYNGEE. The CDR3 DNA reads TGTGCCAGCAGCTTGGACAGGGTAACCCACGAGCAGTACTTC. Its translation: CASSLDRVTHEQYF.

The V gene is TRBV28, the J gene TRBJ1-5; 7 nucleotides line up with TRBD1. Per the germline V gene, CDR1 is MDHEN and CDR2 is SYDVKM. CDR3 length: 14 residues. J was trimmed by 5 bases and V by 5 bases; bases with no gene match: 6. The CDR3 DNA follows: TGTGCCAGCAGTCCACGACAGGGCCATCAGCCCCAGCATTTT. The encoded protein is CASSPRQGHQPQHF.

The J gene is TRBJ1-1, the V gene TRBV30; D unclear. The CDR3 is 15 amino acids. Between the trimmed V and J ends, which lost 3 bases and 0 bases, there was a span of 14 bases. CDR1 is GTSNPN, CDR2 SVGIG, per germline (reference sequence). Here the CDR3 DNA reads TGTGCCTGGAGCACCTTTCCGAGAATGAACACTGAAGCTTTCTTT. This encodes CAWSTFPRMNTEAFF.

The chain employs TRBV9 and TRBJ1-1, with D perhaps TRBD1 (6 bases). This CDR3 spans 15 amino acids. Trimming stripped 3 bases from V and 0 bases from J, with 12 bases between. The germline V gene encodes CDR1 SGDLS and CDR2 YYNGEE. The CDR3 protein is CASSASDRVNTEAFF. The CDR3 coding sequence is TGTGCCAGCAGCGCCTCGGACAGAGTGAACACTGAAGCTTTCTTT.

This chain joins TRBV27 and TRBJ2-7; a weak D match, TRBD1 (6 bases). Germline V CDR1 and CDR2: MNHEY, SMNVEV (reference sequence). Trimming stripped 5 bases from V and 1 base from J, with 12 bases between. There are 14 residues in the CDR3. The CDR3 DNA reads as TGTGCCAGCAGTACGAACAGGGATTCCTACGAGCAGTACTTC. It specifies CASSTNRDSYEQYF.